The clone carrying this T cell receptor beta chain was seen repeatedly, ten times or more. The antigen is undetermined. These data belong to a study of T cells in Graves' hyperthyroidism and ophthalmopathy. The CDR3 runs to 15 residues. Germline CDR1 reads SGHAT; CDR2 reads FQDESV (reference sequence). V trimming: 1 base; J trimming: 7 bases; junction bases outside the gene matches: 6. Study-wide results and caveats: Stable hyperthyroidism was told apart from ophthalmopathy by a model built on 13 V-J features. The model anticipated ophthalmopathy a median about six months pre-onset. Blood also contained most expanded thyroid clonotypes above 0.001.

Ophthalmopathy in the patients scored at least 3 on Clinical Activity Score and at least 4 on NOSPECS grade, lasting under 3 months. Researchers took RNA transcripts and amplified the TCR beta CDR3 regions from them. When the TCR CDR3 underwent first-round RT-PCR, the HTBI primer set was used. TCRdb analysed the multiplex PCR reads with MiXCR anew, one entry per CDR3 protein. The table records 250,000 to 400,000 distinct CDR3 sequences, about an eighth of them present only once. V usage is TRBV11-1 and J usage is TRBJ2-4; the match to TRBD2 covers 8 bases. The sequence came from a woman between 35 and 50 years old with Graves' ophthalmopathy. Sequencing was done on a sample of blood. The CDR3 loop reads CASSLGSGRWNIQYF. The CDR3 nucleotides read TGTGCCAGCAGCTTAGGAAGCGGGAGATGGAACATTCAGTACTTC.